The rows below give T cell receptor beta chains drawn from one sample of a study of shared T cell receptors in the human thymus. Generated by immunoSEQ multiplex PCR, the TCRdb table keeps only in-frame clones and is missing some. Here the sample spans under 700,000 clones, 75% to 80% being singletons. The same data also contributed to another study, on human thymus T cells.

Sequences were obtained from thymocytes. Every receptor here comes from a boy younger than two with a congenital heart defect. Each CDR3 is given with its conserved first and last residue.

v_call,j_call,cdr3_aa
TRBV19,TRBJ2-3,CASSLASSTDTQYF
TRBV6-5,TRBJ2-5,CASSYSSRGQETQYF
TRBV4-3,TRBJ2-5,CASSQGSGDRATETQYF
TRBV14,TRBJ1-1,CASSPPSPGFNTEAFF
TRBV6-1,TRBJ1-1,CASISGEGTEAFF
TRBV9,TRBJ2-7,CASSPGGRSPYEQYF
TRBV27,TRBJ2-7,CASSCLASSYEQYF
TRBV18,TRBJ2-7,CASSPGAGDEQYF
TRBV19,TRBJ1-3,CASRDTQDSGNTIYF
TRBV18,TRBJ2-4,CASSPNSSGNDLAKNIQYF
TRBV14,TRBJ1-2,CASSQKDSHGYTF
TRBV11-3,TRBJ2-3,CASSLGLDTDTQYF
TRBV25-1,TRBJ2-5,CASSTHRGRETQYF
TRBV19,TRBJ2-2,CASSTDRENTGELFF
TRBV27,TRBJ2-1,CASSSGQGGNNEQFF
TRBV5-4,TRBJ1-1,CASSFTAGDTEAFF
TRBV6-5,TRBJ2-1,CASSYSRTNNNEQFF
TRBV18,TRBJ2-1,CASSPRGIGDEQFF
TRBV27,TRBJ2-6,CASSLWGGDDSGANVLTF
TRBV7-9,TRBJ2-7,CASSPHGTGDEQYF
TRBV10-3,TRBJ2-7,CAISFRQNYEQYF
TRBV20-1,TRBJ2-7,CSAIRGDEQYF
TRBV9,TRBJ2-7,CASSVRPGNTEQYF
TRBV4-2,TRBJ2-3,CASSQDRGDRGTDTQYF